These 13 T cell receptor beta chains were all obtained from the same sample, sequenced in a study of beta chain features in type 1 diabetes. Reverse transcription of all isolated RNA meant that expressed TCRB transcripts were sequenced. Only in-frame clones appear in the TCRdb table, and some are missing; sequencing was by immunoSEQ multiplex PCR. The sample has tens of thousands of clones, around 32% seen once. Material for sequencing was stem cell memory CD4+ T cells from blood. All receptors derive from a woman aged 18-35 years in good health.

This clone occurred a few times. The rearrangement links TRBV7-8 to TRBJ2-3; D remains ambiguous. The CDR3 covers 15 residues. With 1 base removed from V and 3 bases from J, the gap between germline ends came to 11 bases. Germline V gene data show CDR1 as SGHVS and CDR2 as FQNEAQ. The CDR3 region is CASSLGLVRTDTQYF. The CDR3 DNA reads TGTGCCAGCAGCTTAGGACTGGTCAGAACAGATACGCAGTATTTT.

This clone has only a few counts. The chain combines TRBV9 with TRBJ1-1; 8 bases line up with TRBD1. CDR3 size: 15 residues. V was clipped by 3 bases and J by 6 bases; unmatched bases: 10. Germline V gene sequence: CDR1 SGDLS, CDR2 YYNGEE. CDR3 protein: CASSALQGGGAEAFF. CDR3 nucleotide sequence: TGTGCCAGCAGCGCCCTACAGGGGGGAGGCGCTGAAGCTTTCTTT.

This clone was detected a few times. This chain joins TRBV7-2 and TRBJ2-5; the match to TRBD2 covers 9 bases. J lost 5 bases, V lost 7 bases, and 14 bases had no gene match. Germline CDR1 SGHTA, CDR2 FQGNSA. This CDR3 has 16 residues. The CDR3 sequence is CASIPGASGIHETQYF. In nucleotides, the CDR3 is TGTGCCAGCATCCCTGGGGCTAGCGGGATTCATGAGACCCAGTACTTC.

The chain has TRBV7-3 and TRBJ2-3, with 7 positions matching TRBD1. CDR1 and CDR2 from the germline V gene are SGHTA and FQGTGA. Losses at the gene ends were 6 bases for V and 0 bases for J; bases not matched to a gene: 6. The CDR3 totals 15 residues. The CDR3 sequence: CASRPPGQSTDTQYF. The CDR3, as DNA: TGTGCCAGCAGGCCTCCGGGACAGAGCACAGATACGCAGTATTTT.

J is TRBJ1-5 and V is TRBV4-2; the D gene is possibly TRBD1 (6 bases). This CDR3 has 15 amino acids. Germline V gene sequence: CDR1 LGHNA, CDR2 YNFKEQ. V lost 0 bases, J lost 6 bases, and 12 bases lay in between. In DNA form, the CDR3 reads TGTGCCAGCAGCCAAGACACAGGGAAGACTCAGCCCCAGCATTTT. This encodes CASSQDTGKTQPQHF.

This chain connects TRBV2 to TRBJ1-3; D gene uncertain. The ends were cut back, 7 bases at V and 2 bases at J, with 9 bases in the middle. CDR1 and CDR2 from the germline V gene are SNHLY and FYNNEI. CDR3 length equals 13 residues. The CDR3 here is CASIRGAGNTIYF. In DNA, the CDR3 is TGTGCCAGCATCCGGGGTGCTGGAAACACCATATATTTT.

This clone was observed a few times. The rearrangement joins TRBV6-1 to TRBJ1-5, with D perhaps matching TRBD1 (5 bases). Germline loops: CDR1 MNHNS, CDR2 SASEGT. The germline V and J ends were trimmed by 1 base and 11 bases, with 6 bases remaining between them. The CDR3 spans 11 residues. The chain's CDR3 is CASSEEGAQHF. CDR3 bases: TGTGCCAGCAGTGAAGAAGGGGCCCAGCATTTT.

A few counts support this clone. The chain has TRBV11-2 and TRBJ2-5, with TRBD1 matching over 7 bases. The J segment lost 2 bases and the V segment lost 9 bases, leaving 6 bases of the junction unmatched. Germline V gives CDR1 SGHAT, CDR2 FQNNGV. The CDR3 spans 13 residues. As DNA, the CDR3 is TGTGCCAGTGCTCGGGACAGACAAGAGACCCAGTACTTC. The encoded protein is CASARDRQETQYF. The full variable domain, in which reference TRBV11-2 and TRBJ2-5 provide the parts outside the CDR3, is EAGVAQSPRYKIIEKRQSVAFWCNPISGHATLYWYQQILGQGPKLLIQFQNNGVVDDSQLPKDRFSAERLKGVDSTLKIQPAKLEDSAVYLCASARDRQETQYFGPGTRLLVL.

The chain combines TRBV18 with TRBJ1-1, with TRBD1 matching 7 bases. Germline V gene data show CDR1 as KGHSH and CDR2 as LQKENI. This CDR3 has 16 residues. V gave up 3 bases and J gave up 3 bases; unmatched junction bases: 10. The CDR3 nucleotides are TGTGCCAGCTCACCCAGACAGGGAGGTTTGGACACTGAAGCTTTCTTT. It is translated as CASSPRQGGLDTEAFF.

This chain uses TRBV5-1 with TRBJ2-7; 8 bases map to TRBD2. Germline CDR1 SGHRS, CDR2 YFSETQ. Trimming cost V 0 bases and J 4 bases; bases outside gene matches: 6. CDR3 size: 15 residues. The CDR3 protein is CASSLASGSPYEQYF. For the CDR3, the DNA is TGCGCCAGCAGCTTGGCCAGCGGGAGTCCATACGAGCAGTACTTC. Looking up the rest from reference TRBV5-1 and TRBJ2-7 gives the full variable domain: KAGVTQTPRYLIKTRGQQVTLSCSPISGHRSVSWYQQTPGQGLQFLFEYFSETQRNKGNFPGRFSGRQFSNSRSEMNVSTLELGDSALYLCASSLASGSPYEQYFGPGTRLTVT.

This clone was found a few times. One end of the junction varies from germline; a read error may be responsible. The CDR3 DNA reads TGTGCCAGCAGCTTGGGGACAGGGTACGAATTC. As protein: CASSLGTGYEF. V and J are TRBV7-2 and TRBJ2-7; 9 nucleotides align to TRBD1. The CDR3 loop spans 11 amino acids. Per germline, CDR1 SGHTA and CDR2 FQGNSA.

This chain joins TRBV30 and TRBJ2-3; 9 nucleotides line up with TRBD2. CDR1 GTSNPN and CDR2 SVGIG come from the germline V gene (reference sequence). The CDR3 loop spans 19 amino acids. With V trimmed by 7 bases and J by 0 bases, 20 bases remained unmatched. The CDR3 here is CASGAPLAGRGSSTDTQYF. The CDR3 DNA is TGTGCCTCCGGCGCTCCACTAGCGGGCCGGGGATCTAGCACAGATACGCAGTATTTT. The variable domain in full, completed from reference TRBV30 and TRBJ2-3, reads SQTIHQWPATLVQPVGSPLSLECTVEGTSNPNLYWYRQAAGRGLQLLFYSVGIGQISSEVPQNLSASRPQDRQFILSSKKLLLSDSGFYLCASGAPLAGRGSSTDTQYFGPGTRLTVL.

A few counts support this clone. The gene calls are TRBV4-3 and TRBJ1-2; 9 nucleotides align to TRBD1. This CDR3 spans 14 amino acids. V dropped 0 bases and J dropped 8; count of bases not matched to a gene: 4. Germline values: CDR1 LGHNA, CDR2 YSLEER. CDR3 sequence: CASSQEGQGRGYTF. The DNA for the CDR3 is TGCGCCAGCAGCCAAGAGGGACAGGGAAGAGGCTACACCTTC.